Listed below are T cell receptor beta chains from one sample, sequenced in a study of CD8+ T cells in alopecia areata. Sequenced by immunoSEQ multiplex PCR; TCRdb stores in-frame clones only, minus some. The repertoire holds 110,000 to 150,000 clones, with 54% as singletons. The sequencing here drew on CD8+ T cells sorted from blood, taken at week 4, from a patient treated with tofacitinib. All receptors come from a human donor with alopecia areata. Each CDR3 is given with its conserved first and last residue. A D gene is named only where the DNA matches it firmly. The size of a clone is reported for some rows only, either as once, few or many, or as a class for expanded clones.

j_call d_call v_call clone_size cdr3_aa cdr3_nt
TRBJ1-1 NA TRBV29-1 NA CSVLGRLNTEAFF TGCAGCGTTCTTGGCAGGTTGAACACTGAAGCTTTCTTT
TRBJ2-3 NA TRBV13 once CASSLEATDTQYF TGTGCCAGCAGCTTAGAGGCGACAGATACGCAGTATTTT
TRBJ1-1 TRBD1 TRBV4-1 NA CASSPGGGQGTEAFF TGCGCCAGCAGCCCAGGGGGAGGACAGGGGACTGAAGCTTTCTTT
TRBJ2-7 TRBD1 TRBV7-9 NA CASSLGAGQGRYEQYF TGTGCCAGCAGCTTAGGGGCGGGACAGGGTAGGTACGAGCAGTACTTC
TRBJ1-1 TRBD1 TRBV5-4 NA CASRHWTGMNTEAFF TGTGCCAGCAGACACTGGACAGGCATGAACACTGAAGCTTTCTTT
TRBJ1-1 NA TRBV30 once CAWSVLGGTEAFF TGTGCCTGGAGTGTTCTAGGGGGAACTGAAGCTTTCTTT
TRBJ1-2 NA TRBV29-1 NA CSVEASSYGYTF TGCAGCGTTGAAGCCAGCTCCTATGGCTACACCTTC
TRBJ1-4 TRBD1 TRBV6-5 NA CASSYGTGGGSEKLFF TGTGCCAGCAGTTACGGAACAGGGGGGGGTAGTGAAAAACTGTTTTTT
TRBJ2-7 TRBD2 TRBV13 NA CASSTRGGYEQYF TGTGCCAGCAGCACCCGCGGGGGCTACGAGCAGTACTTC
TRBJ2-3 TRBD2 TRBV6-5 NA CASSYSQGGSDTQYF TGTGCCAGCAGTTACAGCCAGGGAGGGTCGGATACGCAGTATTTT
TRBJ2-1 TRBD2 TRBV11-2 NA CASSRPGGGEQFF TGTGCCAGCAGCCGGCCGGGGGGAGGTGAGCAGTTCTTC
TRBJ2-5 NA TRBV6-5 NA CASSSGVEGIMETQYF TGTGCCAGCAGTTCCGGAGTGGAGGGGATAATGGAGACCCAGTACTTC
TRBJ2-3 NA TRBV7-3 NA CASSSEPGQTTDTQYF TGTGCCAGCAGCTCCGAACCGGGACAAACCACAGATACGCAGTATTTT
TRBJ2-7 NA TRBV30 NA CAWSPGVTYEQYF TGTGCCTGGAGTCCAGGGGTTACCTACGAGCAGTACTTC
TRBJ1-2 NA TRBV29-1 NA CSVAQKGGYTF TGCAGCGTCGCCCAGAAGGGTGGCTACACCTTC
TRBJ2-5 NA TRBV7-8 NA CASLILEHQETQYF TGTGCCAGCCTAATATTGGAACACCAAGAGACCCAGTACTTC
TRBJ2-7 TRBD1 TRBV18 NA CASSRPRGQGYEQYF TGTGCCAGCTCACGTCCCAGGGGGCAAGGCTACGAGCAGTACTTC
TRBJ2-5 NA TRBV7-7 once CASSQRRAPIETQYF TGTGCTAGCAGCCAAAGGAGGGCTCCCATAGAGACCCAGTACTTC
TRBJ1-4 NA TRBV30 NA CAWSVGRINEKLFF TGTGCCTGGAGTGTAGGGCGGATTAATGAAAAACTGTTTTTT
TRBJ1-5 NA TRBV7-2 few CASSFRGEGNQPQHF TGTGCCAGCAGCTTTAGGGGCGAAGGCAATCAGCCCCAGCATTTT
TRBJ1-5 NA TRBV19 NA CASSVRDSNQPQHF TGTGCCAGTAGTGTCAGGGATAGCAATCAGCCCCAGCATTTT
TRBJ1-6 NA TRBV18 NA CASSPPKGEHLFSPLHF TGTGCCAGCTCACCACCGAAAGGGGAGCATCTATTTTCACCCCTCCACTTT
TRBJ1-2 TRBD1 TRBV14 NA CASSQGLGTVYGYTF TGTGCCAGCAGCCAAGGATTGGGGACAGTCTATGGCTACACCTTC
TRBJ2-1 TRBD2 TRBV4-1 NA CASSQLAGSYNEQFF TGCGCCAGCAGCCAACTAGCGGGGTCCTACAATGAGCAGTTCTTC
TRBJ1-2 NA TRBV7-9 NA CASSPGRINYGYTF TGTGCCAGCAGCCCCGGACGGATTAACTATGGCTACACCTTC
TRBJ2-1 TRBD2 TRBV7-6 NA CASSPGLAAESSYNEQFF TGTGCCAGCAGCCCGGGACTAGCGGCAGAAAGCTCCTACAATGAGCAGTTCTTC
TRBJ2-7 NA TRBV27 NA CASSLGTPYEQYF TGTGCCAGCAGTTTGGGGACACCCTACGAGCAGTACTTC
TRBJ1-1 NA TRBV30 NA CAWSVTSRTEAFF TGTGCCTGGAGTGTAACCTCGCGGACTGAAGCTTTCTTT
TRBJ2-2 TRBD2 TRBV6-6 few CASIQAGGYTGELFF TGTGCCAGCATTCAAGCGGGGGGGTACACCGGGGAGCTGTTTTTT
TRBJ2-2 NA TRBV27 NA CASSLLGSGELFF TGTGCCAGCAGTTTATTGGGGTCCGGGGAGCTGTTTTTT
TRBJ1-2 NA TRBV29-1 NA CSVEDWGSGYGYTF TGCAGCGTTGAAGACTGGGGATCAGGGTATGGCTACACCTTC
TRBJ1-6 NA TRBV2 NA CASSGGPQYNSPLHF TGTGCCAGCAGTGGGGGACCGCAATATAATTCACCCCTCCACTTT
TRBJ2-7 NA TRBV4-3 NA CASSHHLEGTYPYEQYF TGCGCCAGCAGCCACCACCTGGAGGGAACCTACCCCTACGAGCAGTACTTC
TRBJ2-5 NA TRBV5-6 NA CASSLEGLQETQYF TGTGCCAGCAGCTTGGAAGGACTTCAAGAGACCCAGTACTTC
TRBJ2-7 TRBD2 TRBV7-2 few CASSLASLAGPSSYEQYF TGTGCCAGCAGCTTAGCGAGTCTAGCGGGGCCGAGCTCCTACGAGCAGTACTTC
TRBJ2-7 TRBD1 TRBV6-5 NA CASSGQGWYEQYF TGTGCCAGCAGCGGACAGGGATGGTACGAGCAGTACTTC
TRBJ2-3 NA TRBV13 few CASSRGGADLVDTQYF TGTGCCAGCAGCCGAGGGGGAGCGGATCTCGTAGATACGCAGTATTTT
TRBJ1-6 NA TRBV27 once CASSSGNNSPLHF TGTGCCAGCAGTTCCGGGAATAATTCACCCCTCCACTTT
TRBJ1-5 NA TRBV5-5 few CASSWGGNSNQPQHF TGTGCCAGCAGTTGGGGAGGGAATAGCAATCAGCCCCAGCATTTT
TRBJ2-7 NA TRBV7-9 NA CASSLAAPYEQYF TGTGCCAGCAGCTTGGCAGCACCCTACGAGCAGTACTTC
TRBJ2-5 NA TRBV7-9 NA CASSLDRGGETQYF TGTGCCAGCAGCTTAGACAGGGGGGGAGAGACCCAGTACTTC
TRBJ2-1 NA TRBV6-5 NA CASSYIDEQFF TGTGCCAGCAGTTACATAGATGAGCAGTTCTTC
TRBJ2-2 NA TRBV29-1 NA CSVGAAPTGELFF TGCAGCGTTGGTGCGGCGCCAACCGGGGAGCTGTTTTTT
TRBJ1-1 NA TRBV5-6 NA CASSLREDTEAFF TGTGCCAGCAGCCTCCGGGAGGACACTGAAGCTTTCTTT
TRBJ2-7 TRBD1 TRBV30 few CAWSVGQGHEQYF TGTGCCTGGAGTGTAGGACAGGGACACGAGCAGTACTTC
TRBJ1-1 NA TRBV7-9 NA CASSSTGTRGNTEAFF TGTGCCAGCAGTTCCACAGGGACTCGAGGGAACACTGAAGCTTTCTTT
TRBJ2-5 TRBD1 TRBV19 few CASSTPLLQGSSTQYF TGTGCCAGTAGTACCCCCCTACTACAGGGGTCATCGACCCAGTACTTC
TRBJ1-5 NA TRBV23-1 NA CASSQSKARQCDQPQHF TGCGCCAGCAGTCAATCGAAAGCTCGCCAGTGCGATCAGCCCCAGCATTTT
TRBJ1-1 NA TRBV7-9 NA CASSLGRVTEAFF TGTGCCAGCAGCTTAGGCAGGGTCACTGAAGCTTTCTTT
TRBJ1-2 NA TRBV25-1 NA CASSPGGTNYGYTF TGTGCCAGCAGCCCGGGAGGAACTAACTATGGCTACACCTTC